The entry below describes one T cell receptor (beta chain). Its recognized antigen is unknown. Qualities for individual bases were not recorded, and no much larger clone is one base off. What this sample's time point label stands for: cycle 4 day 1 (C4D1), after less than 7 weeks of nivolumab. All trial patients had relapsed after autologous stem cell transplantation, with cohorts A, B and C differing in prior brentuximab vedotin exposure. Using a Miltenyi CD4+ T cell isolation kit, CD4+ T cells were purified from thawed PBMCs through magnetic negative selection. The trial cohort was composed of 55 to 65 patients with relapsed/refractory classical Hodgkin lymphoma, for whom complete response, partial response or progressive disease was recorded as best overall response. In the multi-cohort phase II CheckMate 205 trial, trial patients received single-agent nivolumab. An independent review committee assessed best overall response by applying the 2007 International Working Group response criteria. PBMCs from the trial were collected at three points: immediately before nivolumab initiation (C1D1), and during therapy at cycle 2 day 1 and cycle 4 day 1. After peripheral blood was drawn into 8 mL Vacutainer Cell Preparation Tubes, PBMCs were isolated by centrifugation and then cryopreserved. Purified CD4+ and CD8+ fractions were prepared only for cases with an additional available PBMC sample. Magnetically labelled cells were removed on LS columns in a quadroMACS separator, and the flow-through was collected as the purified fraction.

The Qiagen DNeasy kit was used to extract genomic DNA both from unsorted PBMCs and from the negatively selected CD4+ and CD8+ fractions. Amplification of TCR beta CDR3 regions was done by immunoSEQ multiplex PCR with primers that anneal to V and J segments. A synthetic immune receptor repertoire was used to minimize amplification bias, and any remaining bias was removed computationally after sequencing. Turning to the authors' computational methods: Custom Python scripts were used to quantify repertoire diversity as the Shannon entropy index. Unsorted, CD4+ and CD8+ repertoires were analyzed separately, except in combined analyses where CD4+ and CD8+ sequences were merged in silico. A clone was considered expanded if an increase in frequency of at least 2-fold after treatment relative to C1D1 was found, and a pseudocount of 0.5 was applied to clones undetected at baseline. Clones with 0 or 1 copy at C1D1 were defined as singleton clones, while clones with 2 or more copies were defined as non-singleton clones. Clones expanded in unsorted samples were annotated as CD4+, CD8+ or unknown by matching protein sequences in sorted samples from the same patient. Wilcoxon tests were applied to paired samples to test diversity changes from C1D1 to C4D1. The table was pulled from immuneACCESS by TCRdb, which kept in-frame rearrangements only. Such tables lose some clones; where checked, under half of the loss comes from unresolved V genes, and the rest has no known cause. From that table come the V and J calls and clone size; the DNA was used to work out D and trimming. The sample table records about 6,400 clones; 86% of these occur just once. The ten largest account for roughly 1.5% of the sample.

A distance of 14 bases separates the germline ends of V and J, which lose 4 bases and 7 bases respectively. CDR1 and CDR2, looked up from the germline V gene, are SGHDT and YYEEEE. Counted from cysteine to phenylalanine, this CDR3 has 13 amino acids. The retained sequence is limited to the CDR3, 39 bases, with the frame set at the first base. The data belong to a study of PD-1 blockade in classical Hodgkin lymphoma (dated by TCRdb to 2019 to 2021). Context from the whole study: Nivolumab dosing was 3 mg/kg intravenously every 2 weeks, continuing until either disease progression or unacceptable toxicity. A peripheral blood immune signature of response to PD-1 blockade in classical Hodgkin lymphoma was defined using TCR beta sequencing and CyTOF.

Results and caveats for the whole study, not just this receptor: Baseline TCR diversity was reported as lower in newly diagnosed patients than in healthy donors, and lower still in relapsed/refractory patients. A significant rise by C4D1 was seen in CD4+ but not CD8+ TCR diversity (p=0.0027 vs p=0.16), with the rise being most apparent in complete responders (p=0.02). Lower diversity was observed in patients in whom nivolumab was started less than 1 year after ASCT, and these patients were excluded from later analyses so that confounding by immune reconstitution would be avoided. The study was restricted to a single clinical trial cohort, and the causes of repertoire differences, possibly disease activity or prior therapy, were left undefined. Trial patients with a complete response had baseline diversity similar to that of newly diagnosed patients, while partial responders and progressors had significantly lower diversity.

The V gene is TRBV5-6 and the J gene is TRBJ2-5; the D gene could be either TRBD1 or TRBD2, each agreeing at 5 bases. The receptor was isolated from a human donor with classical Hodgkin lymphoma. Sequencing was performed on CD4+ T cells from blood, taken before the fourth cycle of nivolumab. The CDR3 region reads CASSREGRGTQYF. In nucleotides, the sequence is TGTGCCAGCAGCCGCGAGGGAAGGGGGACCCAGTACTTC.